This T cell receptor beta chain was observed in a study of T-cell memory formation after mild COVID-19. This CDR3 has 16 amino acids. Trimming at V came to 3 bases and at J to 6 bases, leaving 9 bases not matched to a gene. Germline assignment: CDR1 SGDLS and CDR2 YYNGEE. TCRdb redid the calling of the 5' RACE reads with MiXCR, one entry per CDR3 protein. In the table there are 150,000 to 200,000 distinct CDR3 sequences, around 13% of which are singletons. Many counts were recorded for this clonotype. The rearrangement uses TRBV9 and TRBJ2-1; 10 bases align to TRBD2. The sequence was obtained from an adult woman who had mild COVID-19 (a few samples of this study predate the infection). Cell type and time point are not known. Sequencing input: PBMCs or a T cell subset sorted from them (not recorded which). CDR3 in DNA: TGTGCCAGCAGCGGGGGAACTGGGACTAGCGTCAATGAGCAGTTCTTC. Encoded protein: CASSGGTGTSVNEQFF.